This T cell receptor (beta chain) was retrieved from a study of siplizumab effects on memory and regulatory T cells. Repertoires were generated with immunoSEQ multiplex PCR, while TCRdb's copy carries only in-frame clones and drops some. Here the sample spans tens of thousands of clones, 87% being singletons. The receptor was derived from a human donor in good health. The sample comprised Tregs sorted from blood.

CDR3 DNA: TGTGCCAGCAGCTTGATAGGAACCTACAATGAGCAGTTCTTC. Its translation: CASSLIGTYNEQFF. The V and J genes are TRBV7-9 and TRBJ2-1; D is unresolved. The CDR3 contains 14 residues. Per germline, CDR1 SEHNR and CDR2 FQNEAQ (reference sequence). With 3 bases removed from V and 2 bases from J, the gap between germline ends came to 8 bases.